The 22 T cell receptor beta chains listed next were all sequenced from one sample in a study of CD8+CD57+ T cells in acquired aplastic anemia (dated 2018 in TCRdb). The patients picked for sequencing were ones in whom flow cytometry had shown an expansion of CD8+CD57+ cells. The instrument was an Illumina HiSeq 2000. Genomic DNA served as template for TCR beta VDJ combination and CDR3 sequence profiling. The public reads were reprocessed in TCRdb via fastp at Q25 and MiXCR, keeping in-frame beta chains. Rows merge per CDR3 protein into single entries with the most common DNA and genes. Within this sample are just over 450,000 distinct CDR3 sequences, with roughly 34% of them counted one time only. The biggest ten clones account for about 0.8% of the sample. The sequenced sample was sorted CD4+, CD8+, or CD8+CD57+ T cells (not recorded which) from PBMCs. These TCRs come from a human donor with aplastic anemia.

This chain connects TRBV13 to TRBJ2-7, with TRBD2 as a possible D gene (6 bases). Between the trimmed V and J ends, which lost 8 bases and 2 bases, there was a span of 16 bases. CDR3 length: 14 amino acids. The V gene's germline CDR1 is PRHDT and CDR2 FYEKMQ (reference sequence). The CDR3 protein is CASQTRERAYEQYF. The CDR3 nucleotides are TGTGCCAGCCAGACCCGGGAGAGAGCCTACGAGCAGTACTTC.

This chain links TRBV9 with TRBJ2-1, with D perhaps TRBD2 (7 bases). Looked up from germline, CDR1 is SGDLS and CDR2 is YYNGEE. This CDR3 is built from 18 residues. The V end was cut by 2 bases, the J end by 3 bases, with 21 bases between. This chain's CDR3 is CASSVGLSGGGGYNEQFF. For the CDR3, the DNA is TGTGCCAGCAGCGTGGGTCTGTCCGGAGGGGGGGGCTACAATGAGCAGTTCTTC.

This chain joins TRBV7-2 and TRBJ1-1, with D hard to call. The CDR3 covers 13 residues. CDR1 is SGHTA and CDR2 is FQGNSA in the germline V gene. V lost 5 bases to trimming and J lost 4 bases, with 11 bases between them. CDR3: CASSKNSFTEAFF. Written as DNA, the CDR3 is TGTGCCAGCAGCAAAAACAGTTTCACTGAAGCTTTCTTT. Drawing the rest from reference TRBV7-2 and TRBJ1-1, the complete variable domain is GAGVSQSPSNKVTEKGKDVELRCDPISGHTALYWYRQSLGQGLEFLIYFQGNSAPDKSGLPSDRFSAERTGGSVSTLTIQRTQQEDSAVYLCASSKNSFTEAFFGQGTRLTVV.

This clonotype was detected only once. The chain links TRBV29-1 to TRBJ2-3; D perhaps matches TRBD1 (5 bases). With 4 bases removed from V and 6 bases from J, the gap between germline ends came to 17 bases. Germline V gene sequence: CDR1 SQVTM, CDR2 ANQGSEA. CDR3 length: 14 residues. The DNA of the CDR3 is TGCAGCGTTGGTACCGGACAAGCACCGGATACGCAGTATTTT. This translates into CSVGTGQAPDTQYF.

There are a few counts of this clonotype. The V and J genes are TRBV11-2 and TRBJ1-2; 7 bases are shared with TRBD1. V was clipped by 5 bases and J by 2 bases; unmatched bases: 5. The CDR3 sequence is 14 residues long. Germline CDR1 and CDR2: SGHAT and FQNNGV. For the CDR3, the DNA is TGTGCCAGCAGCCAACAGGGGACAAACTATGGCTACACCTTC. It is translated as CASSQQGTNYGYTF.

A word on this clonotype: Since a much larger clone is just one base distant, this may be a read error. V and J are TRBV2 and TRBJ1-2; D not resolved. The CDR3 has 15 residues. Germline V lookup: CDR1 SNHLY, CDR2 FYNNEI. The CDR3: CAISYSADSNYGYTF. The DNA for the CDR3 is TGTGCCATCAGTTACTCGGCAGACTCTAACTATGGCTACACCTTC.

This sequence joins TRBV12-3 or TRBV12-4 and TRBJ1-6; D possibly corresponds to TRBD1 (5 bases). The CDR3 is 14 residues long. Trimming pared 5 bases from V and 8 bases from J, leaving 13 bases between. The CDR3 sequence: CASSPSGGDSPLHF. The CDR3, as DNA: TGTGCCAGCAGTCCTTCTGGGGGTGATTCACCCCTCCACTTT.

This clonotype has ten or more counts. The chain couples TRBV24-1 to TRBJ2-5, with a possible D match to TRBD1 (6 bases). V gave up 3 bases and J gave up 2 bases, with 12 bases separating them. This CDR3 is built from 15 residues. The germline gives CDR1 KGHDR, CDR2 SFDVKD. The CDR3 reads CATSDGGVGQETQYF. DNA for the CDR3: TGTGCCACCAGTGATGGGGGCGTGGGGCAAGAGACCCAGTACTTC.

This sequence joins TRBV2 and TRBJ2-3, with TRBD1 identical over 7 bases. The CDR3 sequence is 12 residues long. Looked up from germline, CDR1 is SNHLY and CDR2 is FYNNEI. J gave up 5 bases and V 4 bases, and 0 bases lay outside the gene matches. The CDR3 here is CASSGDRDTQYF. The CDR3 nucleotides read TGTGCCAGCAGTGGGGACAGAGATACGCAGTATTTT.

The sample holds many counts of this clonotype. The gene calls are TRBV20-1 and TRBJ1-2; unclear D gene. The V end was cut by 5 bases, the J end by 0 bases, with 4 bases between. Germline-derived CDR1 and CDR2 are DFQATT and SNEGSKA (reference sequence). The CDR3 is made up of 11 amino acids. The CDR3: CSAPANYGYTF. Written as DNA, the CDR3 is TGCAGTGCTCCAGCTAACTATGGCTACACCTTC.

CDR3 region: CASSLMLGNTDTQYF. The CDR3 DNA is TGTGCCAGCAGCTTGATGTTAGGGAACACAGATACGCAGTATTTT. The chain has TRBV5-4 and TRBJ2-3, with unresolved D. Trimming stripped 1 base from V and 2 bases from J, with 11 bases between. The CDR3 is 15 residues long. Per germline, CDR1 SGHNT and CDR2 YYREEE (reference sequence).

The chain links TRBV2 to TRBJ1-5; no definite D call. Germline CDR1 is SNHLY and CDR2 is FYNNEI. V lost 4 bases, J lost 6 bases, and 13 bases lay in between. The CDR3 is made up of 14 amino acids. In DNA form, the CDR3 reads TGTGCCAGCAGTGTTGGCGGGTTTGGTCAGCCCCAGCATTTT. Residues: CASSVGGFGQPQHF.

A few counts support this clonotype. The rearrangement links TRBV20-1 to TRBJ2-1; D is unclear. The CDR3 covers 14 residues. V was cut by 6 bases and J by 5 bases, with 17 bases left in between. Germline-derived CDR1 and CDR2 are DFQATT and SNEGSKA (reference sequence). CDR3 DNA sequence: TGCAGTGCCAAGCCAGGTGAACCTCACAATGAGCAGTTCTTC. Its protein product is CSAKPGEPHNEQFF.

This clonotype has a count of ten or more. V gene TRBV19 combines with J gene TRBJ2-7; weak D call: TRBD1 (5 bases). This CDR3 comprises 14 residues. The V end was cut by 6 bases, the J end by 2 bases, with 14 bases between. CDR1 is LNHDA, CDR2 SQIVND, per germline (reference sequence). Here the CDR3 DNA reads TGTGCCAGTAGGCCCTTGGACAACCCCTACGAGCAGTACTTC. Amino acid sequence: CASRPLDNPYEQYF.

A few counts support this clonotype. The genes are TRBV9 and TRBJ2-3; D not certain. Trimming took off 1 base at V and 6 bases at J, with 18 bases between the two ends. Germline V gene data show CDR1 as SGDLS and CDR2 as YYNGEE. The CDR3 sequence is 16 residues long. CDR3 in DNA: TGTGCCAGCAGCGTAAGGTCTGTCCAGGACGGGGATACGCAGTATTTT. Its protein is CASSVRSVQDGDTQYF.

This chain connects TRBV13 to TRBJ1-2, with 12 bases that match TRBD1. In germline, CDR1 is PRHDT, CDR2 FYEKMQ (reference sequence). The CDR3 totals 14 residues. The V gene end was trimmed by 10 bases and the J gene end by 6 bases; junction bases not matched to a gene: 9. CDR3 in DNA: TGTGCCACCAGTGAACGGGACAGGGGGCATGGCTACACCTTC. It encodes CATSERDRGHGYTF.

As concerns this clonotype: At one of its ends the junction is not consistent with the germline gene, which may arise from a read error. The CDR3 DNA reads as TGCGCCAGCAGACTCAGGGTTCTCTACGAGCGGTACTTC. Its protein is CASRLRVLYERYF. The chain joins TRBV5-5 to TRBJ2-7; D perhaps matches TRBD1 (5 bases). The germline V gene encodes CDR1 SGHKS and CDR2 YYEKEE (reference sequence). The CDR3 runs to 13 residues.

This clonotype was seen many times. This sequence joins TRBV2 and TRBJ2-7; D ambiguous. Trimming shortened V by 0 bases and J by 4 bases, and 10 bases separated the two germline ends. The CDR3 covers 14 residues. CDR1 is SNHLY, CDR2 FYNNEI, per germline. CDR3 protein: CASSEAGLGYEQYF. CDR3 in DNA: TGTGCCAGCAGTGAAGCGGGATTAGGGTACGAGCAGTACTTC.

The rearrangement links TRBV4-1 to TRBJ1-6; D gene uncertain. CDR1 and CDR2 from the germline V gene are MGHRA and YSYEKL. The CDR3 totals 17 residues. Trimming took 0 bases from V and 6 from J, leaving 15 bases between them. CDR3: CASSQEGIPGGNSPLHF. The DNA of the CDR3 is TGCGCCAGCAGCCAAGAAGGGATTCCGGGCGGTAATTCACCCCTCCACTTT.

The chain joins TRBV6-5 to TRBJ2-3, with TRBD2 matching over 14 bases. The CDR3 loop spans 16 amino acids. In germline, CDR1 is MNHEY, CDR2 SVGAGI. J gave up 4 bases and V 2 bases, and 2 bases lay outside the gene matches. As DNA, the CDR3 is TGTGCCAGCAGTTACGGGGGACTAGCGGGAGCAGATACGCAGTATTTT. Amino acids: CASSYGGLAGADTQYF.

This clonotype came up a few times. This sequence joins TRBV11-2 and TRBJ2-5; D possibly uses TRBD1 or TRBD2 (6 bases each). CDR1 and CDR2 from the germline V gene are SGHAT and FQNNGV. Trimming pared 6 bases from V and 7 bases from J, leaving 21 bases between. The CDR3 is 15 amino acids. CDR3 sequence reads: CASRIDNGGLGTQYF. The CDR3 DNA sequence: TGTGCCAGCAGGATCGACAATGGGGGGCTTGGGACCCAGTACTTC. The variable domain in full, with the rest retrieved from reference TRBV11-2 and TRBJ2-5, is EAGVAQSPRYKIIEKRQSVAFWCNPISGHATLYWYQQILGQGPKLLIQFQNNGVVDDSQLPKDRFSAERLKGVDSTLKIQPAKLEDSAVYLCASRIDNGGLGTQYFGPGTRLLVL.

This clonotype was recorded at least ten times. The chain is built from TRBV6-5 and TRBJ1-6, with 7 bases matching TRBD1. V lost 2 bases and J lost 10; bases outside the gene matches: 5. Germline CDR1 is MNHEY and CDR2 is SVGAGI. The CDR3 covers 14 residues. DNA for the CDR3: TGTGCCAGCAGTTACCGACAGGGTGGCTCACCCCTCCACTTT. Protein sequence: CASSYRQGGSPLHF.